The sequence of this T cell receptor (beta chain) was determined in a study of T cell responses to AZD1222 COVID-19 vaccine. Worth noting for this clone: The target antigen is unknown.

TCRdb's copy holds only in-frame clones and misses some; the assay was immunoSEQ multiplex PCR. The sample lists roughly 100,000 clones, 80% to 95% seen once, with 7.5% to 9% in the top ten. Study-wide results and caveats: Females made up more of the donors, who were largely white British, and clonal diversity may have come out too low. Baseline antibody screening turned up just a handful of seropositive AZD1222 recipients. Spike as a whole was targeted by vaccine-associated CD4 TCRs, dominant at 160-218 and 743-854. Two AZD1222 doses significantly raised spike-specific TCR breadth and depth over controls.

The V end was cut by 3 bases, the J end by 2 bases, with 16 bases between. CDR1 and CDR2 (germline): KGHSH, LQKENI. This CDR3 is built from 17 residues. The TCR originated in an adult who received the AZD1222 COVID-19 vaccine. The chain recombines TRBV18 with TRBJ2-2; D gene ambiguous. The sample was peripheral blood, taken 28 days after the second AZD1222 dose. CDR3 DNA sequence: TGTGCCAGCTCACCCCCAGCAGCAGGCCGAAACACCGGGGAGCTGTTTTTT. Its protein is CASSPPAAGRNTGELFF. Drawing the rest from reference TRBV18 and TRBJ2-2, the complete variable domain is NAGVMQNPRHLVRRRGQEARLRCSPMKGHSHVYWYRQLPEEGLKFMVYLQKENIIDESGMPKERFSAEFPKEGPSILRIQQVVRGDSAAYFCASSPPAAGRNTGELFFGEGSRLTVL.